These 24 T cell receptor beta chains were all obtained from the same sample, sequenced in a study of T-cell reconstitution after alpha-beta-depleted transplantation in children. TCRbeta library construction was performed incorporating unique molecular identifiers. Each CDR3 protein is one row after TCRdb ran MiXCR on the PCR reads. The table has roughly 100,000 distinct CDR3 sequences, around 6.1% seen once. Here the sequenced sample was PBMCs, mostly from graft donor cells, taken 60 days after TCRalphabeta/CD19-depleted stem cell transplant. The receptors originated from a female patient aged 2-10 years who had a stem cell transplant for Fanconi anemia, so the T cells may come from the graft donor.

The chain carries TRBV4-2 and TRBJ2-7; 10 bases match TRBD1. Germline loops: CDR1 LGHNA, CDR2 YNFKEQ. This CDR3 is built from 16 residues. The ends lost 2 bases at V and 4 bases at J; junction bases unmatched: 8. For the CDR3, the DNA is TGTGCCAGCAGCCAACCGCCCGGGACAGGGGAATACGAGCAGTACTTC. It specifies CASSQPPGTGEYEQYF.

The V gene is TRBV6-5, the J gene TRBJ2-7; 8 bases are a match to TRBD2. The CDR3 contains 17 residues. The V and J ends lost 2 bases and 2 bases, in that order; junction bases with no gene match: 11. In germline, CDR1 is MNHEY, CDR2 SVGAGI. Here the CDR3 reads CASSYQGSGRWTYEQYF. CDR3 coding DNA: TGTGCCAGCAGTTACCAGGGAAGCGGGAGATGGACCTACGAGCAGTACTTC.

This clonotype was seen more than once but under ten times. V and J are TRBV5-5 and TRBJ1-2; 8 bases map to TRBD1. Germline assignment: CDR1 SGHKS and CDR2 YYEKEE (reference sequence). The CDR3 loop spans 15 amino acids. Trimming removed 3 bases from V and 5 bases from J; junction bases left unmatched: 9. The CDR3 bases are TGTGCCAGCAGCTCCAGCCGGGACAGGCTATATGGCTACACCTTC. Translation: CASSSSRDRLYGYTF. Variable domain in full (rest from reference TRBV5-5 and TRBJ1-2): DAGVTQSPTHLIKTRGQQVTLRCSPISGHKSVSWYQQVLGQGPQFIFQYYEKEERGRGNFPDRFSARQFPNYSSELNVNALLLGDSALYLCASSSSRDRLYGYTFGSGTRLTVV.

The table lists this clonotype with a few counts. Written as DNA, the CDR3 is TGTGCCAGCAGCTTAAGGCGGGGGGGGCCGGGCACAGATACGCAGTATTTT. Its protein is CASSLRRGGPGTDTQYF. The rearrangement uses TRBV7-3 and TRBJ2-3, with TRBD2 identical over 9 bases. Germline V gene data show CDR1 as SGHTA and CDR2 as FQGTGA. The CDR3 is made up of 17 amino acids. Germline trimming cut 1 base from V and 1 base from J; bases unmatched to any gene: 6.

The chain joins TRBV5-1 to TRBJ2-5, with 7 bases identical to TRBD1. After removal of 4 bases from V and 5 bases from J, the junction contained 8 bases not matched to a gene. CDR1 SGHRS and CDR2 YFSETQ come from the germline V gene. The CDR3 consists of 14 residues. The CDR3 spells CASSQGQLGETQYF. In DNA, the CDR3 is TGCGCCAGCAGCCAGGGACAGTTAGGGGAGACCCAGTACTTC.

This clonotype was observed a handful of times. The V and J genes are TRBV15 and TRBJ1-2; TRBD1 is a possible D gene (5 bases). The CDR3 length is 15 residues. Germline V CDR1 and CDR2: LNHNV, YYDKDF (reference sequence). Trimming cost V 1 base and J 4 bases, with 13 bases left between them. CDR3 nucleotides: TGTGCCACCAGCAGAGGGTATGGGGGTTCCTATGGCTACACCTTC. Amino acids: CATSRGYGGSYGYTF. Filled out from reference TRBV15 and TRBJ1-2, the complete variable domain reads DAMVIQNPRYQVTQFGKPVTLSCSQTLNHNVMYWYQQKSSQAPKLLFHYYDKDFNNEADTPDNFQSRRPNTSFCFLDIRSPGLGDTAMYLCATSRGYGGSYGYTFGSGTRLTVV.

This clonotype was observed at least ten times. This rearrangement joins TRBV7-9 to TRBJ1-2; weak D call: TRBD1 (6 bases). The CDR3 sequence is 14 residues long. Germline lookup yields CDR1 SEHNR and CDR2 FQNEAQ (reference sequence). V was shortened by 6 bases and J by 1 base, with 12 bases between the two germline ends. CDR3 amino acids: CASRTTGINYGYTF. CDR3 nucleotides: TGTGCCAGCAGAACCACAGGGATTAACTATGGCTACACCTTC.

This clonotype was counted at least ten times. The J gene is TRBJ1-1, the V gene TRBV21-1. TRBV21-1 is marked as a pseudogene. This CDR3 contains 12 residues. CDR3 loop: CASSKQDTEAFF. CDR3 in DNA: TGTGCCAGCAGCAAACAGGACACTGAAGCTTTCTTT.

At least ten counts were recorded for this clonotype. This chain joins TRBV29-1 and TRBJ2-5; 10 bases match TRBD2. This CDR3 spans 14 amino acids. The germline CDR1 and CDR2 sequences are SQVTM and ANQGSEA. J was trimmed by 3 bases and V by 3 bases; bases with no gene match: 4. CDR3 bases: TGCAGCGTTGAGCAAGCGGGAGGGAAAGAGACCCAGTACTTC. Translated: CSVEQAGGKETQYF.

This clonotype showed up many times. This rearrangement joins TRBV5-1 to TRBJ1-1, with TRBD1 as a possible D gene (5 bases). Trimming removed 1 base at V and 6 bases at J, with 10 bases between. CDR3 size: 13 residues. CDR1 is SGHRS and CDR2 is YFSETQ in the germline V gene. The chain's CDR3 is CASSLQGSAEAFF. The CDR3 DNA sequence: TGCGCCAGCAGCTTGCAGGGTTCGGCTGAAGCTTTCTTT.

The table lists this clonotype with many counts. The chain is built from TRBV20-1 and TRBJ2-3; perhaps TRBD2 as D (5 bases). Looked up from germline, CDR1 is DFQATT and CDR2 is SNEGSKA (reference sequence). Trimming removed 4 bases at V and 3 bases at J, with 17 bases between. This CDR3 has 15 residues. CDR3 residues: CSAISLGRSTDTQYF. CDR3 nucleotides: TGCAGTGCTATAAGCCTGGGGAGATCGACAGATACGCAGTATTTT.

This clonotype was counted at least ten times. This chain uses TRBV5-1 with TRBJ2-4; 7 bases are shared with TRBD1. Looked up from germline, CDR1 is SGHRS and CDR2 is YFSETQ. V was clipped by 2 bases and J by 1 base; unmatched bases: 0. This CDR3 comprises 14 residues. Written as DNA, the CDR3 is TGCGCCAGCAGCTTACAGGGGGCCAAAAACATTCAGTACTTC. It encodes CASSLQGAKNIQYF.

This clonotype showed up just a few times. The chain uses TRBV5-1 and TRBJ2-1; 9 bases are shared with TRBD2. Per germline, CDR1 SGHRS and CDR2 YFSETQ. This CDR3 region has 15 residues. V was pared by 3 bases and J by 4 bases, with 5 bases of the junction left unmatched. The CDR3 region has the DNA TGCGCCAGCAGCTCGGCGGGAGGGAATTACAATGAGCAGTTCTTC. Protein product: CASSSAGGNYNEQFF. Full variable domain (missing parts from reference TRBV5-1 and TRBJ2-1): KAGVTQTPRYLIKTRGQQVTLSCSPISGHRSVSWYQQTPGQGLQFLFEYFSETQRNKGNFPGRFSGRQFSNSRSEMNVSTLELGDSALYLCASSSAGGNYNEQFFGPGTRLTVL.

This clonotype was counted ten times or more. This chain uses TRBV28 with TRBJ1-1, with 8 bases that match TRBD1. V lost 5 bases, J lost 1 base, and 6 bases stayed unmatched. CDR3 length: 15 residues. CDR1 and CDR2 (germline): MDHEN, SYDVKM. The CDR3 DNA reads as TGTGCCAGCAGTCCAATCGGACAGGGGAACACTGAAGCTTTCTTT. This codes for CASSPIGQGNTEAFF.

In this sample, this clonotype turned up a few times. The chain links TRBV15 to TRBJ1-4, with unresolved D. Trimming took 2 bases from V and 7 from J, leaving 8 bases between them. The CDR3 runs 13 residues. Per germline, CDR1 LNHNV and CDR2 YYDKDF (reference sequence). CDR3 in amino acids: CATSRIDAEKLFF. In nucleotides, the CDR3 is TGTGCCACCAGCAGAATAGACGCTGAAAAACTGTTTTTT.

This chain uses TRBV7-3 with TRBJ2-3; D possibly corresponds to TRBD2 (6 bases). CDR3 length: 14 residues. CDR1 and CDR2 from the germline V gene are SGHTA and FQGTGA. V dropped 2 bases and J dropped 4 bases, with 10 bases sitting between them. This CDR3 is CASSLVAGSDTQYF. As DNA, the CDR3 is TGTGCCAGCAGCTTAGTGGCGGGGTCAGATACGCAGTATTTT.

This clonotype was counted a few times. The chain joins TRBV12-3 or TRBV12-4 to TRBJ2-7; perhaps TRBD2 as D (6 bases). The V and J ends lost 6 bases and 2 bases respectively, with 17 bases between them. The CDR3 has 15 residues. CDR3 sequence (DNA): TGTGCCAGCAGGCCCGGGGGTACGTTTCCCTACGAGCAGTACTTC. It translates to CASRPGGTFPYEQYF.

The CDR3: CASSFGLRTDTQYF. The CDR3 bases are TGCGCCAGCAGCTTTGGACTGAGAACAGATACGCAGTATTTT. The chain has TRBV5-1 and TRBJ2-3, with D perhaps TRBD2 (5 bases). The germline V gene encodes CDR1 SGHRS and CDR2 YFSETQ. The CDR3 has 14 amino acids. The V gene lost 2 bases and the J gene lost 3 bases, with 10 bases spanning the gap.

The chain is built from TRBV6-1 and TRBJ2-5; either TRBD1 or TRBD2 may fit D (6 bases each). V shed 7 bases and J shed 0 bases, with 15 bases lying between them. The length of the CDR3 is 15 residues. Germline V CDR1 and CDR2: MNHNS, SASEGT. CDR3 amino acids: CASTEGGYNQETQYF. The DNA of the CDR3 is TGTGCCAGCACCGAGGGGGGCTATAACCAAGAGACCCAGTACTTC.

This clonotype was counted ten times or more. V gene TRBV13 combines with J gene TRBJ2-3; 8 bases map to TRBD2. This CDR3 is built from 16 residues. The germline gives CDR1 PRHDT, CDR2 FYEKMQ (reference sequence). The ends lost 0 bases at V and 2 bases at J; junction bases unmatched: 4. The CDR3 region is CASSLGISGNTDTQYF. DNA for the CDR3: TGTGCCAGCAGCTTAGGGATTAGCGGGAACACAGATACGCAGTATTTT.

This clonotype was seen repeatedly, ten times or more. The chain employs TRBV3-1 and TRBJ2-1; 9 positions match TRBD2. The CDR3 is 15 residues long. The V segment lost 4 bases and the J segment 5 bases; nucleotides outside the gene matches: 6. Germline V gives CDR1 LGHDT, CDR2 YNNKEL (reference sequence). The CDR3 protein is CASSPSGGLHNEQFF. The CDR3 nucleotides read TGTGCCAGCAGCCCCAGCGGGGGGCTGCACAATGAGCAGTTCTTC.

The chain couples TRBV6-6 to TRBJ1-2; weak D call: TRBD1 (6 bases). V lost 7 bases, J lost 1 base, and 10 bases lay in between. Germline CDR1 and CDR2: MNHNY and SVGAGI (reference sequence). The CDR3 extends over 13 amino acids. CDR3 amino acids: CASNRARNYGYTF. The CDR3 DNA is TGTGCCAGCAACAGGGCGCGTAACTATGGCTACACCTTC.

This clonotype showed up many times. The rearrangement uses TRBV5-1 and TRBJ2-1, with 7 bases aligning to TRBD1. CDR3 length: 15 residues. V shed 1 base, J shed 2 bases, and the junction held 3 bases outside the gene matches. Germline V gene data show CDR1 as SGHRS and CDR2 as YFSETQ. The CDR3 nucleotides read TGCGCCAGCAGCTTGAGGCAGGGGGCCTACAATGAGCAGTTCTTC. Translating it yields CASSLRQGAYNEQFF.

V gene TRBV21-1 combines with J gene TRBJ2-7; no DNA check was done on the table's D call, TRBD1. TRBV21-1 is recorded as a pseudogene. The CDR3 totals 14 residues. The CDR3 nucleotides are TGTGCCAGCAGCGCACAGGGGCCCTCCTACGAGCAGTACTTC. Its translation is CASSAQGPSYEQYF.